The 27 T cell receptor beta chains listed next were all sequenced from one sample in a study of PD-L1 blockade in urothelial cancer (dated by TCRdb to about 2017). The library was generated by the immunoSEQ multiplex PCR assay. The table comes from immuneACCESS by way of TCRdb, which keeps in-frame sequences with V and J called. Part of the clones is missing from these tables; in studies checked, under half for an unresolved V gene and the rest for unknown reasons. Across this sample there are 68,000 or so clones, with about four fifths seen only once. The biggest ten clones account for 5% to 7% of the sample. This specimen's time point label, interpreted: pretreatment peripheral blood. Sample: PBMCs, taken around atezolizumab (anti-PD-L1) treatment. The origin of the receptors is a man aged 65 to 79 with urothelial cancer.

CDR3 nucleotides: TGTGCCATCAAAGGGACAGGCGACCAGCCCCAGCATTTT. This gives the protein CAIKGTGDQPQHF. The chain recombines TRBV10-3 with TRBJ1-5; 8 bases map to TRBD1. CDR3 length: 13 residues. Losses at the gene ends were 7 bases for V and 7 bases for J; bases not matched to a gene: 6. Germline loops: CDR1 ENHRY, CDR2 SYGVKD.

The chain uses TRBV5-6 and TRBJ2-7; 7 bases match TRBD1. Germline V gene sequence: CDR1 SGHDT, CDR2 YYEEEE. The trim removed 2 bases at V and 2 bases at J, leaving 1 base unmatched. The CDR3 totals 13 residues. CDR3 coding DNA: TGTGCCAGCAGCTTACAGGGGCCCTACGAGCAGTACTTC. This codes for CASSLQGPYEQYF.

This clone was detected only a few times. The chain employs TRBV27 and TRBJ2-7; 7 bases map to TRBD2. The ends lost 6 bases at V and 2 bases at J; junction bases unmatched: 4. The CDR3 runs to 13 residues. Germline CDR1 reads MNHEY; CDR2 reads SMNVEV (reference sequence). This CDR3 is CASSLGLAYEQYF. CDR3 bases: TGTGCCAGCAGCCTAGGACTAGCCTACGAGCAGTACTTC.

This rearrangement joins TRBV6-6 to TRBJ1-5, with 9 bases fitting TRBD1. The CDR3 loop spans 16 amino acids. Germline CDR1 is MNHNY and CDR2 is SVGAGI (reference sequence). V was clipped by 5 bases and J by 6 bases; unmatched bases: 11. Written as DNA, the CDR3 is TGTGCCAGCAGTCAACCGGGGACAGGGAAGATTCAGCCCCAGCATTTT. This encodes CASSQPGTGKIQPQHF.

This clone was counted once. V and J are TRBV4-1 and TRBJ2-7, with 11 nucleotides matching TRBD2. There are 17 residues in the CDR3. Germline lookup yields CDR1 MGHRA and CDR2 YSYEKL. Germline trimming cut 4 bases from V and 1 base from J; bases unmatched to any gene: 9. The CDR3 here is CASSPRWGTSGSYEQYF. The CDR3 bases are TGCGCCAGCAGCCCACGCTGGGGGACTAGCGGATCCTACGAGCAGTACTTC.

This rearrangement joins TRBV11-3 to TRBJ2-3, with D unresolved. The ends were cut back, 0 bases at V and 4 bases at J, with 5 bases in the middle. The CDR3 has 13 amino acids. CDR1 and CDR2 (germline): SGHNT, YENEEA. DNA for the CDR3: TGTGCCAGCAGCTTAGAGAGAGCAGATACGCAGTATTTT. Its translation is CASSLERADTQYF.

This chain links TRBV6-5 with TRBJ1-2, with TRBD1 matching over 9 bases. CDR1 is MNHEY and CDR2 is SVGAGI in the germline V gene. The junction had 8 bases not matched to a gene; V was cut back by 2 bases and J by 7 bases. The CDR3 is made up of 15 amino acids. CDR3 amino acids: CASSYAGQGIGGYTF. In nucleotides, the CDR3 is TGTGCCAGCAGTTACGCCGGACAGGGGATAGGTGGCTACACCTTC.

This chain uses TRBV6-1 with TRBJ2-7, with 10 bases identical to TRBD2. This CDR3 has 16 amino acids. CDR1 MNHNS and CDR2 SASEGT come from the germline V gene. With 0 bases clipped from V and 4 bases from J, the junction kept 6 bases outside the gene matches. For the CDR3, the DNA is TGTGCCAGCAGTGAAGCCTCTAGCGGGAGAGGGTACGAGCAGTACTTC. Translation: CASSEASSGRGYEQYF.

The CDR3 region has the DNA TGTGCCAGCAGTTTGACGGGAGGGCCGGGAGATACGCAGTATTTT. Amino acid sequence: CASSLTGGPGDTQYF. The J gene is TRBJ2-3, the V gene TRBV27; 8 bases align to TRBD2. Germline CDR1 and CDR2: MNHEY and SMNVEV (reference sequence). The length of the CDR3 is 15 residues. V shed 3 bases, J shed 5 bases, and the junction held 7 bases outside the gene matches.

This chain links TRBV25-1 with TRBJ2-7; maybe TRBD1 (5 bases). Germline V gene data show CDR1 as MGHDK and CDR2 as SYGVNS. V lost 8 bases to trimming and J lost 3 bases, with 11 bases between them. The CDR3 contains 12 residues. The DNA of the CDR3 is TGTGCCAGCGGAGACAGCTTCTACGAGCAGTACTTC. It codes for CASGDSFYEQYF.

This clone appeared a few times. The V gene is TRBV14, the J gene TRBJ2-5; maybe TRBD1 (5 bases). Germline assignment: CDR1 SGHDN and CDR2 FVKESK. The V and J ends lost 4 bases and 5 bases respectively, with 20 bases between them. The length of the CDR3 is 16 residues. CDR3: CASSLGLGVIQETQYF. CDR3 DNA: TGTGCCAGCAGCCTGGGCTTAGGGGTGATCCAGGAGACCCAGTACTTC. The variable domain in full, completed from reference TRBV14 and TRBJ2-5, reads EAGVTQFPSHSVIEKGQTVTLRCDPISGHDNLYWYRRVMGKEIKFLLHFVKESKQDESGMPNNRFLAERTGGTYSTLKVQPAELEDSGVYFCASSLGLGVIQETQYFGPGTRLLVL.

This chain uses TRBV9 with TRBJ2-1; a weak D match, TRBD2 (6 bases). CDR1 is SGDLS, CDR2 YYNGEE, per germline. V lost 3 bases, J lost 12 bases, and 19 bases lay in between. This CDR3 contains 14 residues. The CDR3 DNA reads as TGTGCCAGCAGCGCGGGGACGGACTACGAGGGGCAGTTCTTC. This gives the protein CASSAGTDYEGQFF.

The chain has TRBV18 and TRBJ1-1, with D maybe TRBD1 (6 bases). The V end lost 1 base, the J end lost 1 base, and 13 bases lay between the germline ends. The V gene's germline CDR1 is KGHSH and CDR2 LQKENI. The CDR3 has 16 residues. The DNA for the CDR3 is TGTGCCAGCTCACCACAGCGGGGGGCCTCGAACACTGAAGCTTTCTTT. Its translation is CASSPQRGASNTEAFF.

V gene TRBV19 combines with J gene TRBJ2-1, with 12 bases identical to TRBD2. This CDR3 comprises 17 residues. V trimming: 4 bases; J trimming: 4 bases; junction bases outside the gene matches: 8. Germline-derived CDR1 and CDR2 are LNHDA and SQIVND (reference sequence). This CDR3 reads CASSTLAGGSLYNEQFF. CDR3 DNA: TGTGCCAGTAGTACGCTAGCGGGAGGGTCCTTGTACAATGAGCAGTTCTTC.

V usage is TRBV6-6 and J usage is TRBJ1-5, with no clear D. V was clipped by 2 bases and J by 0 bases, with 5 bases between them. Germline CDR1 and CDR2: MNHNY and SVGAGI (reference sequence). This CDR3 comprises 14 residues. CDR3 coding DNA: TGTGCCAGCAGTTACCGGGGTAGCAATCAGCCCCAGCATTTT. Translated: CASSYRGSNQPQHF.

The CDR3 loop is CASSTRDLPGTEAFF. The CDR3 DNA reads as TGTGCCAGCAGCACCCGGGACTTACCTGGGACTGAAGCTTTCTTT. The rearrangement joins TRBV9 to TRBJ1-1, with D possibly being TRBD1 (5 bases). The CDR3 covers 15 residues. The germline V gene has CDR1 SGDLS and CDR2 YYNGEE. Deletions cut 4 bases from V and 5 bases from J, with 18 bases between.

This chain uses TRBV2 with TRBJ1-2; D not resolved. Germline CDR1 SNHLY, CDR2 FYNNEI. The V end lost 0 bases, the J end lost 5 bases, and 10 bases lay between the germline ends. This CDR3 is built from 14 residues. For the CDR3, the DNA is TGTGCCAGCAGTGAAGCGTGGCAGTTATATGGCTACACCTTC. Residues: CASSEAWQLYGYTF. The full variable domain, completed using reference TRBV2 and TRBJ1-2, is EPEVTQTPSHQVTQMGQEVILRCVPISNHLYFYWYRQILGQKVEFLVSFYNNEISEKSEIFDDQFSVERPDGSNFTLKIRSTKLEDSAMYFCASSEAWQLYGYTFGSGTRLTVV.

This clone appeared a few times. This chain links TRBV10-1 with TRBJ2-5, with 9 bases fitting TRBD1. V was clipped by 8 bases and J by 5 bases; unmatched bases: 6. This CDR3 region has 13 residues. Germline V gene sequence: CDR1 WNHNN, CDR2 SYGVQD (reference sequence). The CDR3 loop reads CASSDRGRETQYF. The CDR3 DNA is TGCGCCAGCTCGGACAGGGGACGGGAGACCCAGTACTTC.

The V gene is TRBV5-1, the J gene TRBJ2-5, with TRBD1 as a possible D gene (5 bases). Germline V lookup: CDR1 SGHRS, CDR2 YFSETQ. Trimming took 5 bases from V and 2 from J, leaving 13 bases between them. The CDR3 spans 14 residues. CDR3 bases: TGCGCCAGCAGACCAGGACAAATACAAGAGACCCAGTACTTC. The encoded protein is CASRPGQIQETQYF.

The chain joins TRBV5-1 to TRBJ2-1; a weak D match, TRBD1 (6 bases). Germline CDR1 and CDR2: SGHRS and YFSETQ. The CDR3 spans 15 residues. Trimming pared 4 bases from V and 6 bases from J, leaving 17 bases between. DNA for the CDR3: TGCGCCAGCAGCCCGGACAGCACTCGAACCAATGAGCAGTTCTTC. Encoded protein: CASSPDSTRTNEQFF.

The chain links TRBV15 to TRBJ1-5; D gene unclear. The germline gives CDR1 LNHNV, CDR2 YYDKDF (reference sequence). Deletions cut 0 bases from V and 4 bases from J, with 10 bases between. The CDR3 is 15 amino acids. CDR3 in amino acids: CATSREFGENQPQHF. The DNA for the CDR3 is TGTGCCACCAGCAGAGAATTCGGGGAAAATCAGCCCCAGCATTTT.

This chain links TRBV2 with TRBJ2-7; weak D call: TRBD1 (6 bases). Germline-derived CDR1 and CDR2 are SNHLY and FYNNEI. With 6 bases removed from V and 7 bases from J, the gap between germline ends came to 13 bases. CDR3 size: 12 residues. CDR3: CASSYTGLEQYF. In DNA, the CDR3 is TGTGCCAGCAGCTACACAGGGTTAGAGCAGTACTTC. Drawing the rest from reference TRBV2 and TRBJ2-7, the complete variable domain is EPEVTQTPSHQVTQMGQEVILRCVPISNHLYFYWYRQILGQKVEFLVSFYNNEISEKSEIFDDQFSVERPDGSNFTLKIRSTKLEDSAMYFCASSYTGLEQYFGPGTRLTVT.

This clone was detected once. This rearrangement joins TRBV5-1 to TRBJ2-1, with 8 bases fitting TRBD1. Germline trimming cut 0 bases from V and 5 bases from J; bases unmatched to any gene: 4. Germline lookup yields CDR1 SGHRS and CDR2 YFSETQ. There are 15 residues in the CDR3. This chain's CDR3 is CASSLGQGADNEQFF. The CDR3 coding sequence is TGCGCCAGCAGCTTGGGTCAGGGGGCGGACAATGAGCAGTTCTTC.

This clone qualifies as medium-sized (0.01 to 0.1%). The rearrangement uses TRBV4-1 and TRBJ2-1, with unresolved D. Germline V CDR1 and CDR2: MGHRA, YSYEKL. Trimming left V 4 bases short and J 0 bases short, with 4 bases between. CDR3 length equals 13 residues. The DNA for the CDR3 is TGCGCCAGCAGCCGGCCCTCCTACAATGAGCAGTTCTTC. This gives the protein CASSRPSYNEQFF.

The chain carries TRBV7-9 and TRBJ1-5; maybe TRBD1 (5 bases). V was pared by 5 bases and J by 0 bases, with 11 bases between. The CDR3 is 15 residues long. Germline V CDR1 and CDR2: SEHNR, FQNEAQ (reference sequence). Here the CDR3 reads CASSNTGNSNQPQHF. CDR3 nucleotide sequence: TGTGCCAGCAGCAACACAGGCAATAGCAATCAGCCCCAGCATTTT.

The chain recombines TRBV11-2 with TRBJ1-1; 8 nucleotides line up with TRBD1. The CDR3 extends over 13 amino acids. The germline V gene encodes CDR1 SGHAT and CDR2 FQNNGV. With 8 bases clipped from V and 0 bases from J, the junction kept 2 bases outside the gene matches. The CDR3 nucleotides are TGTGCCAGCGGACAGGGTGTGAACACTGAAGCTTTCTTT. This translates into CASGQGVNTEAFF. The full variable domain, rest sourced from reference TRBV11-2 and TRBJ1-1, is EAGVAQSPRYKIIEKRQSVAFWCNPISGHATLYWYQQILGQGPKLLIQFQNNGVVDDSQLPKDRFSAERLKGVDSTLKIQPAKLEDSAVYLCASGQGVNTEAFFGQGTRLTVV.

The rearrangement uses TRBV7-3 and TRBJ1-1, with a weak D call TRBD1 (6 bases). V lost 7 bases to trimming and J lost 8 bases, with 17 bases between them. Germline V gives CDR1 SGHTA, CDR2 FQGTGA. The CDR3 is 13 amino acids. The CDR3 loop is CASTAVPGEEAFF. The DNA for the CDR3 is TGTGCCAGCACCGCCGTCCCAGGGGAAGAAGCTTTCTTT.